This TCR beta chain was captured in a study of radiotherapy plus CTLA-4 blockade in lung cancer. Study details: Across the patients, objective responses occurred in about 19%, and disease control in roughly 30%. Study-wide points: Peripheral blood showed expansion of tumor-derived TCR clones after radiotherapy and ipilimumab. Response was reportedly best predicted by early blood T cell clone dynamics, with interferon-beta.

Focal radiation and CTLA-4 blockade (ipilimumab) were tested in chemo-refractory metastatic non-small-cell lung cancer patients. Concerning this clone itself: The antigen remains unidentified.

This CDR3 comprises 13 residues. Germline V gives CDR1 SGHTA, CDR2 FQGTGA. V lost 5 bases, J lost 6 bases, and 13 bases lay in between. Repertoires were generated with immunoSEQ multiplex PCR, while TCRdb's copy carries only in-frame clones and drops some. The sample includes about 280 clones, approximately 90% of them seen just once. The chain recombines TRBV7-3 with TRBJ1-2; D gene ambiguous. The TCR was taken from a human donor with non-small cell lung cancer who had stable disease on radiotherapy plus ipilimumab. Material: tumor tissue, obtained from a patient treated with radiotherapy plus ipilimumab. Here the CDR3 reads CASSVGSENGYTF. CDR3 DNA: TGTGCCAGCAGCGTAGGATCCGAAAATGGCTACACCTTC.